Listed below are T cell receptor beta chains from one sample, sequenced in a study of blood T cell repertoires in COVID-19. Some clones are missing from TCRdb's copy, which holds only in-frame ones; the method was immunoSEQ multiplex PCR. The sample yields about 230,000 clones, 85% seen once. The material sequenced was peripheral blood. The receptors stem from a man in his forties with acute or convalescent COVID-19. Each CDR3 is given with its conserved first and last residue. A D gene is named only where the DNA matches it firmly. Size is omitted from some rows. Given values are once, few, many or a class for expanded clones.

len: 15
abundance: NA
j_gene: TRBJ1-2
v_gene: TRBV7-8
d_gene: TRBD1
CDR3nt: TGTGCCAGCAGCCTGGAGACAGGGCTTGTTTATGGCTACACCTTC
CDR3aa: CASSLETGLVYGYTF

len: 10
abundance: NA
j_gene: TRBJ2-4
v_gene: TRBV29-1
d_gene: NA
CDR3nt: TGCAGCGTCCGTCTCGACATTCAGTACTTC
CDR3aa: CSVRLDIQYF

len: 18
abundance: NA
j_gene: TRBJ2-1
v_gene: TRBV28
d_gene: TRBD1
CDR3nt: TGTGCCAGCTCAGTGGGGACAGGGGTCCACTTAAGCTACAATGAGCAGTTCTTC
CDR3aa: CASSVGTGVHLSYNEQFF

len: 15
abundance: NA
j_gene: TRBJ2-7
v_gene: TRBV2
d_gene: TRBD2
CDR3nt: TGTGCCAGCAGTGTCTTGGCGGGGGGGCTCTACGAGCAGTACTTC
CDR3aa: CASSVLAGGLYEQYF

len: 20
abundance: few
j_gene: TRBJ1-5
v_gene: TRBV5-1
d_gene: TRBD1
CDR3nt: TGCGCCAGCAGCTTGTGGCCGGGACAGGGGGCCTATTTCAGGGAACAGCCCCAGCATTTT
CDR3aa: CASSLWPGQGAYFREQPQHF

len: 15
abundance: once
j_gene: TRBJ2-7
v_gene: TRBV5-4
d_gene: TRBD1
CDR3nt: TGTGCCAGCAGCCTGGACAGGGGAAGCTCCTACGAGCAGTACTTC
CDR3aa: CASSLDRGSSYEQYF

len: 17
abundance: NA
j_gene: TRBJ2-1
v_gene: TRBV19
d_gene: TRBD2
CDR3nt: TGTGCCAGTAGTGCTCAATTAGCGGGGGGGTCCTACAATGAGCAGTTCTTC
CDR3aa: CASSAQLAGGSYNEQFF

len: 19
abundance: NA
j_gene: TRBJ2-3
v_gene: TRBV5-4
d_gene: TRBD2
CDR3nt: TGTGCCAGCAGCTTGGCCGGCCTAGCGGGGGAACCCTCCACAGATACGCAGTATTTT
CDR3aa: CASSLAGLAGEPSTDTQYF

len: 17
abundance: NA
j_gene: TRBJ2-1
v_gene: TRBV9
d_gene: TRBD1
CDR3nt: TGTGCCAGCAGCGCCCACCCTACAGGGGAATCCTACAATGAGCAGTTCTTC
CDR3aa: CASSAHPTGESYNEQFF

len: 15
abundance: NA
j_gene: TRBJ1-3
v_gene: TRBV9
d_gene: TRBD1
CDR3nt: TGTGCCAGCAGCGAAGGGGACAGGGCGGGAAACACCATATATTTT
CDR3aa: CASSEGDRAGNTIYF

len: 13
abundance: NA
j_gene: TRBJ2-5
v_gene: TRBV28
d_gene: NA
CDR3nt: TGTGCCAGCAGTAGGCCCCACGGGGAGACCCAGTACTTC
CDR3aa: CASSRPHGETQYF

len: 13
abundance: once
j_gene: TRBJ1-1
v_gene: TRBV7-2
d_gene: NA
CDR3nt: TGTGCCAGCAATAGGGACACCTACACTGAAGCTTTCTTT
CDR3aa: CASNRDTYTEAFF

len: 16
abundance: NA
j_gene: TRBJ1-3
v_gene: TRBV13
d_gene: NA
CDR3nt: TGTGCCAGCAGCTTCACGACATACAGCTCTGGAAACACCATATATTTT
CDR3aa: CASSFTTYSSGNTIYF

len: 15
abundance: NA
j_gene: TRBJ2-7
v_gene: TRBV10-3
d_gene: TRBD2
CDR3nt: TGTGCCATCAGTGGGGGGGGGTCAGCCGCTTACGAGCAGTACTTC
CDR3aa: CAISGGGSAAYEQYF

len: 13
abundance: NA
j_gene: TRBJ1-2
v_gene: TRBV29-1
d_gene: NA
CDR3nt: TGCAGCGTTATGCTAATGGCGGGGGATGGCTACACCTTC
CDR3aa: CSVMLMAGDGYTF

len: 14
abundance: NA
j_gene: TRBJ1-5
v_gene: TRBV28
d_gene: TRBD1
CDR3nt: TGTGCCAGCAGCATGTTGACAGGGGCTCAGCCCCAGCATTTT
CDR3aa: CASSMLTGAQPQHF

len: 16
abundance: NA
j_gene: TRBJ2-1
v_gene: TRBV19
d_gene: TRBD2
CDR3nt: TGTGCCAGTAGTATAGCCCTAGCGGGGGGAGGCAACGAGCAGTTCTTC
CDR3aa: CASSIALAGGGNEQFF

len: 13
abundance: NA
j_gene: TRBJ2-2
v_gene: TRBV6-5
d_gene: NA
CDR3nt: TGTGCCAGCAGGCTCAGGGAAACCGGGGAGCTGTTTTTT
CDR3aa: CASRLRETGELFF

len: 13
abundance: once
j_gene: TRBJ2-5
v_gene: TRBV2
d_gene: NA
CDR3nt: TGTGCCAGCAGTTCAAGCCTAGGAGAGACCCAGTACTTC
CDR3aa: CASSSSLGETQYF

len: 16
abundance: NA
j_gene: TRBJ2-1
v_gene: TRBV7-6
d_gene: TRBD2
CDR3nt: TGTGCCAGCAGCTTAGATGCGGGACTAGTGAGCCATGAGCAGTTCTTC
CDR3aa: CASSLDAGLVSHEQFF

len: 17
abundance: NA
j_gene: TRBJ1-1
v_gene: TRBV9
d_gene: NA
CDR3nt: TGTGCCAGCAGCGCGAGATCTCTACAGGGTGGTAGCACTGAAGCTTTCTTT
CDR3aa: CASSARSLQGGSTEAFF

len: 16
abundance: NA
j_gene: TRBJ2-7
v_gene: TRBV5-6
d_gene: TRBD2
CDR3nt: TGTGCCAGCAGTTGGTGGGTAGCGGGGACTTCCTACGAGCAGTACTTC
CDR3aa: CASSWWVAGTSYEQYF

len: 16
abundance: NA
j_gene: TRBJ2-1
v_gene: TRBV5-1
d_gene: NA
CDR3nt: TGCGCCAGCAGCTTTGCGGGACTCCGCGAGGACAATGAGCAGTTCTTC
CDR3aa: CASSFAGLREDNEQFF

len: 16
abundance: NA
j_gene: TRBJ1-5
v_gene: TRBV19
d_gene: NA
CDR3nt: TGTGCCAGTAGTATCCCGCCAGGCCTTGGCCATCAGCCCCAGCATTTT
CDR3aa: CASSIPPGLGHQPQHF

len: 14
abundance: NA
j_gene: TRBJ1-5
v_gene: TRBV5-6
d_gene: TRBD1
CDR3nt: TGTGCCAGCAGCTCCGGGACAGGCCTTCAGCCCCAGCATTTT
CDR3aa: CASSSGTGLQPQHF

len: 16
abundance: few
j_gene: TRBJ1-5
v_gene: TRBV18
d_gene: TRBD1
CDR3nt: TGTGCCAGCTCACCCTCGGGACAGGGGTTCAATCAGCCCCAGCATTTT
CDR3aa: CASSPSGQGFNQPQHF

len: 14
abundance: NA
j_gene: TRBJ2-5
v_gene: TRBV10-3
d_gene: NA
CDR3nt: TGTGCCATCAGCGCCCTGGGGGGTTGGGAGACCCAGTACTTC
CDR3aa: CAISALGGWETQYF

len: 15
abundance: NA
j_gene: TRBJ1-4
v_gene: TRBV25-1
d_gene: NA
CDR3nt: TGTGCCAGCAGTGAATATAGCGGGTCCAGCGAAAAACTGTTTTTT
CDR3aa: CASSEYSGSSEKLFF

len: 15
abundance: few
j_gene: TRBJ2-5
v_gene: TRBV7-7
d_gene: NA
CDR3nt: TGTGCTAGCAGCCCTCAGGGTCCAATTAGCCAGACCCAGTACTTC
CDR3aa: CASSPQGPISQTQYF

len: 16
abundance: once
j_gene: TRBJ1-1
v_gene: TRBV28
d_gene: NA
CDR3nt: TGTGCCAGCAGTCCCAGAACAGGGAAAGTGATCAGTGAAGCTTTCTTT
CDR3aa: CASSPRTGKVISEAFF

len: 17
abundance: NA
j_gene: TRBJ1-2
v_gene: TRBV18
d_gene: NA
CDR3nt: TGTGCCAGCTCACAAAATTCAAGGAGACAGGCTAACTATGGCTACACCTTC
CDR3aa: CASSQNSRRQANYGYTF

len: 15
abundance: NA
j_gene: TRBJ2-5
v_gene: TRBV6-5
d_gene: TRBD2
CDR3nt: TGTGCCAGCAGTCAGGGACTAGCGGGGGGAAGTACCCAGTACTTC
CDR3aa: CASSQGLAGGSTQYF

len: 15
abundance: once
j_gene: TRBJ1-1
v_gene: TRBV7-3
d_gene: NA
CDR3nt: TGTGCCAGCAGCTTATCGGGGTCAGTAAACACTGAAGCTTTCTTT
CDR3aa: CASSLSGSVNTEAFF

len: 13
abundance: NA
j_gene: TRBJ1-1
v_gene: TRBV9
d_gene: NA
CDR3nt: TGTGCCAGCACAGGGGCGGTGGACACTGAAGCTTTCTTT
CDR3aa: CASTGAVDTEAFF

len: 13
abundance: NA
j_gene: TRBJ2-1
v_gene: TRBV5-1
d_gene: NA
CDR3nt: TGCGCCAGCAGCACAGAGGGAATCAATGAGCAGTTCTTC
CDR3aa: CASSTEGINEQFF

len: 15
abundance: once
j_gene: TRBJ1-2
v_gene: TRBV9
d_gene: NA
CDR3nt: TGTGCCAGCAGCGTAGTTCCAGGGGAGGGCTATGGCTACACCTTC
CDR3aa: CASSVVPGEGYGYTF

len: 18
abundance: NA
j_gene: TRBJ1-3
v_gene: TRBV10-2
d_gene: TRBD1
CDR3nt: TGCGCCAGGGCCCGGGACAGGGGACTCACTCACTCTGGAAACACCATATATTTT
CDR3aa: CARARDRGLTHSGNTIYF

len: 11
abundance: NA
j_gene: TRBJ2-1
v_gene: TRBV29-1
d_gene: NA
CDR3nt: TGCAGCGTCGCTCGGGGCAATGAGCAGTTCTTC
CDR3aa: CSVARGNEQFF

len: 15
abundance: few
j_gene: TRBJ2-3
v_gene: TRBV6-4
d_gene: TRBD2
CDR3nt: TGTGCCAGCAGCGTCTCCGGGGGGAGCACAGATACGCAGTATTTT
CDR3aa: CASSVSGGSTDTQYF

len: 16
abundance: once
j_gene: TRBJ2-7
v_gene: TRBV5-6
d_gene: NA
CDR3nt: TGTGCCAGCAGCTCTCGGCATCGACTCCTCCCTCTCGAGCAGTACTTC
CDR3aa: CASSSRHRLLPLEQYF

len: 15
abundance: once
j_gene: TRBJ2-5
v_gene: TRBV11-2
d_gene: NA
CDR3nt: TGTGCCAGCAGCTTAGACACAGGGTGGGGGGAGACCCAGTACTTC
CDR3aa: CASSLDTGWGETQYF

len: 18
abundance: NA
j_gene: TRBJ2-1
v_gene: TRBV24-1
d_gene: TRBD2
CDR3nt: TGTGCCACCAGTGATTCGGCTAGCGGGGGGGCAGGGTACAATGAGCAGTTCTTC
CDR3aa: CATSDSASGGAGYNEQFF

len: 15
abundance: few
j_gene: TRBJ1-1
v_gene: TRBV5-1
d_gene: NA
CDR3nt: TGCGCCAGCAGCTTGGGTTCTCTGGGGGGCACTGAAGCTTTCTTT
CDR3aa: CASSLGSLGGTEAFF

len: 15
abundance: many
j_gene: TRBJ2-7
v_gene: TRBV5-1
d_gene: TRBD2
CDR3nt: TGCGCCAGCAGCTGGACTAGCGGGGGGGCCGACGAGCAGTACTTC
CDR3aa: CASSWTSGGADEQYF